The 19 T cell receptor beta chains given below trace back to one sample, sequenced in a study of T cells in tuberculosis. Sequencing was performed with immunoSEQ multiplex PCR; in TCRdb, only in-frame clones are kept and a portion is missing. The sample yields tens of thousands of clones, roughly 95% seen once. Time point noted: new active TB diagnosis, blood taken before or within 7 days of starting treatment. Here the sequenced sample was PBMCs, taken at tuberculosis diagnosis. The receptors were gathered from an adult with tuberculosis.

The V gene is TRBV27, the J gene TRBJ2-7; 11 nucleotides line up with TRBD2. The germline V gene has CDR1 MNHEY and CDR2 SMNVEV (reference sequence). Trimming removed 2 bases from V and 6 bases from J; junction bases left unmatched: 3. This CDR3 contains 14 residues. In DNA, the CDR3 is TGTGCCAGCAGTTTACTAGCGGGAGGTCGCGAGCAGTACTTC. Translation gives CASSLLAGGREQYF.

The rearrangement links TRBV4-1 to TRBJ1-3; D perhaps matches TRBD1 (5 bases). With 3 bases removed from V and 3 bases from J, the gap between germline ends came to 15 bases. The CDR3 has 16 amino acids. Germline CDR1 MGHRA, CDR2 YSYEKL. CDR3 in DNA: TGCGCCAGCAGCCATCCGGTGGGGGGGGGTGGAAACACCATATATTTT. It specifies CASSHPVGGGGNTIYF.

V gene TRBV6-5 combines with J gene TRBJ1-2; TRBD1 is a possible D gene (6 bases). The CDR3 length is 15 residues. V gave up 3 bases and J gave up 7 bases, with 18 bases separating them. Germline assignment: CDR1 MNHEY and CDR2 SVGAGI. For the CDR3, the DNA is TGTGCCAGCAGTTATAGTCGCGGGGGCCCGAGTGGCTACACCTTC. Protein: CASSYSRGGPSGYTF.

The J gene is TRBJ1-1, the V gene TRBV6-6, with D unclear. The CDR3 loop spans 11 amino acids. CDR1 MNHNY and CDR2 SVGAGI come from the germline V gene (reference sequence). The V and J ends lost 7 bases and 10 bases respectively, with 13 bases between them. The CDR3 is CASKAGQSAFF. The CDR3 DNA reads TGTGCCAGCAAAGCAGGCCAATCAGCTTTCTTT.

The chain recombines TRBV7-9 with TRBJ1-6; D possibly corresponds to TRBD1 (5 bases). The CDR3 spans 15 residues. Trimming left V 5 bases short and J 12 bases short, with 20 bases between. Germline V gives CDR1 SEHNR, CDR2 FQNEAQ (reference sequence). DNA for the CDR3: TGTGCCAGCAGCGCCGATGTAACAGGCGTTGGACCCCTCCACTTT. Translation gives CASSADVTGVGPLHF.

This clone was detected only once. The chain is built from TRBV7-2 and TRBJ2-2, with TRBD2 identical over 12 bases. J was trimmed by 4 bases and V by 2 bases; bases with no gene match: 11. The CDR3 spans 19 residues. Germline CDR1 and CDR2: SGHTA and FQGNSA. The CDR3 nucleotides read TGTGCCAGCAGCTTACAACCGACTAGCGGGAGATCTTTCACCGGGGAGCTGTTTTTT. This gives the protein CASSLQPTSGRSFTGELFF.

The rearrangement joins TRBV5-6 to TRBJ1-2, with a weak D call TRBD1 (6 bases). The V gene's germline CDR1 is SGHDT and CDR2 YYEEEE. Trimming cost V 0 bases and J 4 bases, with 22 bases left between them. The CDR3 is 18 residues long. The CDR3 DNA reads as TGTGCCAGCAGCTTGGCCATAGGACAGCCAATAGGACCCTATGGCTACACCTTC. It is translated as CASSLAIGQPIGPYGYTF.

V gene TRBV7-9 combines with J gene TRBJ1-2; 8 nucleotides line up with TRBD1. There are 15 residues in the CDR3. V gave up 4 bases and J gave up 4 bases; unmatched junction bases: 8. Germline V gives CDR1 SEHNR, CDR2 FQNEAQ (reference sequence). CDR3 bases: TGTGCCAGCAGCTCGGACAGGGTCATCCGCTATGGCTACACCTTC. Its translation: CASSSDRVIRYGYTF.

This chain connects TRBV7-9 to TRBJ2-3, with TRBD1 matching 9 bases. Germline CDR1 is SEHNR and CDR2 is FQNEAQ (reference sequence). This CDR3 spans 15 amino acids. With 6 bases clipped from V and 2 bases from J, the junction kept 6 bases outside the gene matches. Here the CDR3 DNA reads TGTGCCAGCAGTCAACAGGGGGCCTCCACAGATACGCAGTATTTT. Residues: CASSQQGASTDTQYF.

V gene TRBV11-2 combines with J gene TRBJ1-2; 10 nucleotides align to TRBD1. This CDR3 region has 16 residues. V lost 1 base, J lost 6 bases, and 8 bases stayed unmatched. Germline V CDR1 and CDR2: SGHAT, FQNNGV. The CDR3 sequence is CASSLASTGGADGYTF. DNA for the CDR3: TGTGCCAGCAGCTTAGCCTCGACAGGGGGCGCGGATGGCTACACCTTC.

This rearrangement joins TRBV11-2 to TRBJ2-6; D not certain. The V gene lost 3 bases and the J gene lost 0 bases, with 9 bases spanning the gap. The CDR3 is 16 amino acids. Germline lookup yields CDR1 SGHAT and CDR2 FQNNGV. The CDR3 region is CASSFGLSSGANVLTF. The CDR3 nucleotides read TGTGCCAGCAGCTTTGGTCTGAGCTCTGGGGCCAACGTCCTGACTTTC.

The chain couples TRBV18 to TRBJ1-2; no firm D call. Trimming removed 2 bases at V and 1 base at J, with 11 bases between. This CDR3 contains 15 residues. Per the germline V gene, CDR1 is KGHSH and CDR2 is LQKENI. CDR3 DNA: TGTGCCAGCTCACCAGAACAAGTGAATAACTATGGCTACACCTTC. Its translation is CASSPEQVNNYGYTF.

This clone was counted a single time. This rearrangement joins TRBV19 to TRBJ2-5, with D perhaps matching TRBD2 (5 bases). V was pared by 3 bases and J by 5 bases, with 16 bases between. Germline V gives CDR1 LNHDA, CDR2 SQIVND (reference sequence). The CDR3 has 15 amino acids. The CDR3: CASSIGGRGWETQYF. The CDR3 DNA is TGTGCCAGTAGTATCGGTGGAAGAGGGTGGGAGACCCAGTACTTC. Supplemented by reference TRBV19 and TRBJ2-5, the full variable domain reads DGGITQSPKYLFRKEGQNVTLSCEQNLNHDAMYWYRQDPGQGLRLIYYSQIVNDFQKGDIAEGYSVSREKKESFPLTVTSAQKNPTAFYLCASSIGGRGWETQYFGPGTRLLVL.

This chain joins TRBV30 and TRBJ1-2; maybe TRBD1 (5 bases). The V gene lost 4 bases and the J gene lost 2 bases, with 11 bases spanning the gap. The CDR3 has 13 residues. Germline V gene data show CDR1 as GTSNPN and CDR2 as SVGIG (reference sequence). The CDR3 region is CAWMGLGNYGYTF. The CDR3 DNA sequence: TGTGCCTGGATGGGACTTGGGAACTATGGCTACACCTTC. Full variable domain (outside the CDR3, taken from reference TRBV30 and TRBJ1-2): SQTIHQWPATLVQPVGSPLSLECTVEGTSNPNLYWYRQAAGRGLQLLFYSVGIGQISSEVPQNLSASRPQDRQFILSSKKLLLSDSGFYLCAWMGLGNYGYTFGSGTRLTVV.

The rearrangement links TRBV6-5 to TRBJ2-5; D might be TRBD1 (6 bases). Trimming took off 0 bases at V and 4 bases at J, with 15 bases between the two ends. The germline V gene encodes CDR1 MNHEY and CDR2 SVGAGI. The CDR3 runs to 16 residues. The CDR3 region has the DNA TGTGCCAGCAGTTACTCGGAAATTGGCAGGGGAGAGACCCAGTACTTC. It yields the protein CASSYSEIGRGETQYF.

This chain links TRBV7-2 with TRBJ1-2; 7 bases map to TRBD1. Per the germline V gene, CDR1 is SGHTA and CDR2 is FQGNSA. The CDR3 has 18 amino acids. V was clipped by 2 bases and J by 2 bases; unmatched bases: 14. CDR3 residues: CASSLPSSRGMENYGYTF. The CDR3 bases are TGTGCCAGCAGCTTACCGTCATCCAGGGGGATGGAAAACTATGGCTACACCTTC. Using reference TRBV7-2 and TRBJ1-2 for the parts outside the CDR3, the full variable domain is GAGVSQSPSNKVTEKGKDVELRCDPISGHTALYWYRQSLGQGLEFLIYFQGNSAPDKSGLPSDRFSAERTGGSVSTLTIQRTQQEDSAVYLCASSLPSSRGMENYGYTFGSGTRLTVV.

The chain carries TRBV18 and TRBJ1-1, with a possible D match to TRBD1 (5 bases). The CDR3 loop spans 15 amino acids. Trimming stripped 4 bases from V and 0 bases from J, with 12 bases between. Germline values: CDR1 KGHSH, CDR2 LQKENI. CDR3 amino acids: CASSLEKGMNTEAFF. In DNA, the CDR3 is TGTGCCAGCTCACTAGAGAAGGGGATGAACACTGAAGCTTTCTTT.

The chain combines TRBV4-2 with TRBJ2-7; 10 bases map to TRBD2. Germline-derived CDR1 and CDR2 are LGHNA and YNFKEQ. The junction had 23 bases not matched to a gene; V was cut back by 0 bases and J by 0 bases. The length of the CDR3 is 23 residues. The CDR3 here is CASSQDSDEKPGLAPRSSYEQYF. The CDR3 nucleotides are TGTGCCAGCAGCCAAGACTCGGACGAAAAACCGGGACTAGCGCCCAGGAGCTCCTACGAGCAGTACTTC.

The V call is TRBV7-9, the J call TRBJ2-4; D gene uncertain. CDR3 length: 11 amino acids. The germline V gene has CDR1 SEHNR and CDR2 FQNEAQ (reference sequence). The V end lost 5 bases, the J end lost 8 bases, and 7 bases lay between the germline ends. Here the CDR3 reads CASSLSDIQYF. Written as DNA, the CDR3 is TGTGCCAGCAGCCTCTCTGACATTCAGTACTTC.